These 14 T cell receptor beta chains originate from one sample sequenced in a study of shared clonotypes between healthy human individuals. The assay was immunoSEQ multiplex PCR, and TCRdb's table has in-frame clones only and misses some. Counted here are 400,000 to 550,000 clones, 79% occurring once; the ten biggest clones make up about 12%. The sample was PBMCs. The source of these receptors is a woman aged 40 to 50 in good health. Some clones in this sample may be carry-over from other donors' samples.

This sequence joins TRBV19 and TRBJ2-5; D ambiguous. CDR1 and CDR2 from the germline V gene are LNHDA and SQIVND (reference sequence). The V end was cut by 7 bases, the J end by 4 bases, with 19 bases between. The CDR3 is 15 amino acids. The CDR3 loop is CASNSGLAPGETQYF. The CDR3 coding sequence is TGTGCCAGTAACTCGGGCTTAGCCCCCGGAGAGACCCAGTACTTC.

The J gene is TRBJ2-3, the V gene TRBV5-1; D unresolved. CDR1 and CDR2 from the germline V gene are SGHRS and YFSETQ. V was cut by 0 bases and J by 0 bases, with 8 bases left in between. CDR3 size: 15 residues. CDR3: CASSLAKTSTDTQYF. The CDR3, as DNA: TGCGCCAGCAGCTTGGCCAAGACAAGCACAGATACGCAGTATTTT.

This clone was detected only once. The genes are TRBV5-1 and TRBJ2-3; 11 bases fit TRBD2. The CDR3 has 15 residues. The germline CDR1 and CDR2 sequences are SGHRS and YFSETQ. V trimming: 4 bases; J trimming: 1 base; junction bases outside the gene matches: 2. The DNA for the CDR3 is TGCGCCAGCAGCGGGGGACTAGCGGGCACAGATACGCAGTATTTT. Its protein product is CASSGGLAGTDTQYF.

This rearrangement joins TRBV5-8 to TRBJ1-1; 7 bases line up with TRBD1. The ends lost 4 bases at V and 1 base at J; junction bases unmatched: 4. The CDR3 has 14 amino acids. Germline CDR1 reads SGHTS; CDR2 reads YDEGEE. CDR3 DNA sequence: TGTGCCAGCAGCACCCGGACAGGGAACACTGAAGCTTTCTTT. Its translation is CASSTRTGNTEAFF. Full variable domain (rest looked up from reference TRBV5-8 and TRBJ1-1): EAGVTQSPTHLIKTRGQQATLRCSPISGHTSVYWYQQALGLGLQFLLWYDEGEERNRGNFPPRFSGRQFPNYSSELNVNALELEDSALYLCASSTRTGNTEAFFGQGTRLTVV.

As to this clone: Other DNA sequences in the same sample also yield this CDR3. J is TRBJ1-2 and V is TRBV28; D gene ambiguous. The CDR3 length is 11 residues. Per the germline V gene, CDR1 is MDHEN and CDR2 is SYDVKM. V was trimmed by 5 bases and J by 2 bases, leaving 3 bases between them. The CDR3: CASSLNYGYTF. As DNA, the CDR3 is TGTGCCAGCAGTCTCAACTATGGCTACACCTTC.

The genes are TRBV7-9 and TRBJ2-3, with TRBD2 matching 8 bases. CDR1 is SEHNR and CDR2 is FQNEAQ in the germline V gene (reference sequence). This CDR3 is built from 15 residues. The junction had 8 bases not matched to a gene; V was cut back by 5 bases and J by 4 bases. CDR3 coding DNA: TGTGCCAGCAGCACAGCGGGAGCATGGTCAGATACGCAGTATTTT. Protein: CASSTAGAWSDTQYF.

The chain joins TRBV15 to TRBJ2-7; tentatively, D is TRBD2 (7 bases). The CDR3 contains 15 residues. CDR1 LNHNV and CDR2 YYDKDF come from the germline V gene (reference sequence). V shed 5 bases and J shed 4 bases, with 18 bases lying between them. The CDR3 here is CATSSEGGAGYEQYF. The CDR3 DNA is TGTGCCACCAGCTCGGAGGGGGGGGCAGGGTACGAGCAGTACTTC.

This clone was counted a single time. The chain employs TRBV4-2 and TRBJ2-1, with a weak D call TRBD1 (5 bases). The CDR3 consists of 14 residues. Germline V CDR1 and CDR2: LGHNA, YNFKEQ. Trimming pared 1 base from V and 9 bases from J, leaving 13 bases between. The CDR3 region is CASSQGSEGVEQFF. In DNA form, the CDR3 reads TGTGCCAGCAGCCAAGGGTCCGAAGGGGTTGAGCAGTTCTTC.

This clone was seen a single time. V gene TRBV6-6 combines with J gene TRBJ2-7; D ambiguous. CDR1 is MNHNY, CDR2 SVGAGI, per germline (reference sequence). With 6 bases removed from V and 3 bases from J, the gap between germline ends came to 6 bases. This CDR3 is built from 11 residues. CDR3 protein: CASSLNYEQYF. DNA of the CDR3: TGTGCCAGCAGCCTCAACTACGAGCAGTACTTC.

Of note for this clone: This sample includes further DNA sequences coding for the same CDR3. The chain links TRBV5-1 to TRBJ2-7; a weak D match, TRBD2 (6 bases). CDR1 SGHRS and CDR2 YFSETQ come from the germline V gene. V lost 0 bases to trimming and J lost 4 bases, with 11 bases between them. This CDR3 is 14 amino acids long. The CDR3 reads CASSLVAGGYEQYF. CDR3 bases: TGCGCCAGCAGCTTGGTAGCAGGAGGGTACGAGCAGTACTTC.

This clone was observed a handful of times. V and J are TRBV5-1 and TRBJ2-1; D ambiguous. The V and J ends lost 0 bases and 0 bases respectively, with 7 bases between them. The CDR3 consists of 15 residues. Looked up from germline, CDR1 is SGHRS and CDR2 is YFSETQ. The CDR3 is CASSLGVGSYNEQFF. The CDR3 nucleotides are TGCGCCAGCAGCTTGGGGGTAGGCTCCTACAATGAGCAGTTCTTC.

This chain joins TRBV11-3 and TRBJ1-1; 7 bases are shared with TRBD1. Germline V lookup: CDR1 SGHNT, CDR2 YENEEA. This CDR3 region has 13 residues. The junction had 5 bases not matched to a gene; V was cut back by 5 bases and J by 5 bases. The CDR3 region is CASSPTGKTEAFF. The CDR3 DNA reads TGTGCCAGCAGCCCGACAGGGAAGACTGAAGCTTTCTTT.

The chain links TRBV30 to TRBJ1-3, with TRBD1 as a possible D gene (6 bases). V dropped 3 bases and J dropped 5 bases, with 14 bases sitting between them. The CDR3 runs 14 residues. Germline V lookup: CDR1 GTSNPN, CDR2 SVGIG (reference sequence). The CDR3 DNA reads TGTGCCTGGAGGCCCTGGGGGGGCCGAAACACCATATATTTT. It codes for CAWRPWGGRNTIYF.

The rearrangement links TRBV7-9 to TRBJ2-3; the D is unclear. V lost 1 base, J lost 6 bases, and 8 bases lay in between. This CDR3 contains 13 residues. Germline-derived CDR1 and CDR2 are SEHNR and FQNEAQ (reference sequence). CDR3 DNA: TGTGCCAGCAGCTTAGAGGGCCGGGATACGCAGTATTTT. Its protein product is CASSLEGRDTQYF.